Included here is one T cell receptor (beta chain) sequence, with context. What it recognizes is unknown. This record comes from a study of T cell repertoires in cytomegalovirus infection. Study information: Selected CMV epitopes included recently identified HLA-C-restricted ones as well as well-studied HLA-B-restricted ones.

CDR3 length: 15 amino acids. V shed 6 bases, J shed 6 bases, and the junction held 7 bases outside the gene matches. Via MiXCR, TCRdb re-called the reads, giving one row per CDR3 protein. The sample yields over 250,000 distinct CDR3 sequences, approximately 22% seen once. Findings and caveats of the study: Summed public TCR beta family frequency identified CMV carriers bearing the relevant HLA.

The sequence came from a human donor in good health (CMV status not recorded). Some clones in this sample may be carry-over from other donors' samples. The chain carries TRBV12-3 or TRBV12-4 and TRBJ2-2, with 10 bases aligning to TRBD1. The source material was cultured PBMCs, sampled from culture after CMV antigen stimulation. The DNA of the CDR3 is TGTGCCAGCAGCAGACAGGGGGCGCGGGCCGGGGAGCTGTTTTTT. Its translation is CASSRQGARAGELFF.